The next 27 T cell receptor beta chains were all read from a single sample in a study of cytomegalovirus exposure and HLA in healthy donors. The primer mix had 60 Vbeta and 13 Jbeta primers. Profiling relied on immunoSEQ multiplex PCR, and the TCRdb table lists in-frame clones only, not all of them. The table includes 85,000 to 130,000 clones, around three quarters detected once. The sequenced sample was PBMCs. The receptors were sampled from a woman under 30 in good health and CMV-seropositive.

On this clone: The sample holds other DNA sequences that translate to the same CDR3. V and J are TRBV9 and TRBJ2-5; TRBD2 agrees at 7 bases. The germline CDR1 and CDR2 sequences are SGDLS and YYNGEE. V dropped 0 bases and J dropped 4; count of bases not matched to a gene: 3. This CDR3 comprises 14 residues. CDR3 residues: CASSVGSGGETQYF. Written as DNA, the CDR3 is TGTGCCAGCAGCGTAGGTTCGGGAGGAGAGACCCAGTACTTC.

This rearrangement joins TRBV11-2 to TRBJ2-1, with TRBD2 matching over 9 bases. The CDR3 covers 16 residues. Germline V lookup: CDR1 SGHAT, CDR2 FQNNGV. The J segment lost 8 bases and the V segment lost 1 base, leaving 9 bases of the junction unmatched. CDR3 sequence (DNA): TGTGCCAGCAGCTTAGTTCTAGCGGGAACTTTTCATGAGCAGTTCTTC. Protein product: CASSLVLAGTFHEQFF. Full variable domain (remainder filled in from reference TRBV11-2 and TRBJ2-1): EAGVAQSPRYKIIEKRQSVAFWCNPISGHATLYWYQQILGQGPKLLIQFQNNGVVDDSQLPKDRFSAERLKGVDSTLKIQPAKLEDSAVYLCASSLVLAGTFHEQFFGPGTRLTVL.

The chain recombines TRBV29-1 with TRBJ2-3; 9 bases map to TRBD2. CDR3 size: 15 residues. After removal of 7 bases from V and 1 base from J, the junction contained 9 bases not matched to a gene. Germline CDR1 SQVTM, CDR2 ANQGSEA. The CDR3 sequence is CSAPRAGGGTDTQYF. The CDR3 DNA sequence: TGCAGCGCCCCACGGGCGGGAGGGGGCACAGATACGCAGTATTTT.

The rearrangement uses TRBV6-6 and TRBJ2-5, with D perhaps matching TRBD1 (6 bases). Germline V lookup: CDR1 MNHNY, CDR2 SVGAGI (reference sequence). V lost 5 bases and J lost 1, with 8 bases in between. This CDR3 has 13 amino acids. The CDR3 is CASSGDIQETQYF. CDR3 DNA sequence: TGTGCCAGCAGTGGGGACATCCAAGAGACCCAGTACTTC.

In its sample, this clone was seen a few times. The gene calls are TRBV29-1 and TRBJ2-5; TRBD1 is a possible D gene (6 bases). CDR3 length equals 13 residues. Trimming took 4 bases from V and 4 from J, leaving 13 bases between them. Germline values: CDR1 SQVTM, CDR2 ANQGSEA. The CDR3 loop reads CSVGTAPLETQYF. The CDR3, as DNA: TGCAGCGTTGGGACAGCACCTTTAGAGACCCAGTACTTC.

The V and J genes are TRBV25-1 and TRBJ2-7; TRBD1 matches at 7 bases. CDR1 and CDR2 (germline): MGHDK, SYGVNS. The CDR3 runs to 14 residues. J lost 7 bases, V lost 3 bases, and 9 bases had no gene match. The CDR3 nucleotides read TGTGCCAGCAGTGAGACGGGGCAGGGGGAAGAGCAGTACTTC. It translates to CASSETGQGEEQYF.

On this clone: This likely comes from a read error, as the CDR3 has no conserved phenylalanine or tryptophan at its end. The chain uses TRBV30 and TRBJ1-6; D is unresolved. Deletions cut 0 bases from V and 7 bases from J, with 10 bases between. Germline lookup yields CDR1 GTSNPN and CDR2 SVGIG (reference sequence). The CDR3 runs 14 residues. DNA of the CDR3: TGTGCCTGGAGTGTCTTAGGGAGGAATTCACCCCTCCACGTT. The encoded protein is CAWSVLGRNSPLHV.

This clone was observed a handful of times. V is TRBV6-5 and J is TRBJ2-7; 8 bases align to TRBD2. Germline V CDR1 and CDR2: MNHEY, SVGAGI. Trimming removed 6 bases from V and 6 bases from J; junction bases left unmatched: 13. The CDR3 is 15 residues long. The CDR3 DNA is TGTGCCAGCAGACAAGGTCAACGGGGGGGCTTCGAGCAGTACTTC. Its protein is CASRQGQRGGFEQYF.

The genes are TRBV5-4 and TRBJ1-3, with 9 nucleotides matching TRBD1. Unmatched junction bases numbered 11, after V lost 4 bases and J lost 0 bases. Looked up from germline, CDR1 is SGHNT and CDR2 is YYREEE (reference sequence). The CDR3 is made up of 18 amino acids. The chain's CDR3 is CASSKTGTGRFSGNTIYF. The DNA for the CDR3 is TGTGCCAGCAGCAAAACCGGGACAGGGAGATTCTCTGGAAACACCATATATTTT.

The gene calls are TRBV5-6 and TRBJ1-6; no firm D call. There are 17 residues in the CDR3. Germline lookup yields CDR1 SGHDT and CDR2 YYEEEE. The germline V and J ends were trimmed by 5 bases and 0 bases, with 15 bases remaining between them. In DNA, the CDR3 is TGTGCCAGCAGTCGGGAGTATGCGTTCTCCTATAATTCACCCCTCCACTTT. This translates into CASSREYAFSYNSPLHF. Drawing the rest from reference TRBV5-6 and TRBJ1-6, the complete variable domain is DAGVTQSPTHLIKTRGQQVTLRCSPKSGHDTVSWYQQALGQGPQFIFQYYEEEERQRGNFPDRFSGHQFPNYSSELNVNALLLGDSALYLCASSREYAFSYNSPLHFGNGTRLTVT.

The V and J genes are TRBV5-6 and TRBJ2-2; possibly TRBD1 for D (5 bases). Looked up from germline, CDR1 is SGHDT and CDR2 is YYEEEE. The CDR3 has 17 amino acids. V lost 9 bases, J lost 0 bases, and 21 bases lay in between. CDR3 sequence (DNA): TGTGCCACAGGGTCCAGGGTGAGCAGTGCGAACACCGGGGAGCTGTTTTTT. The encoded protein is CATGSRVSSANTGELFF.

The chain joins TRBV6-5 to TRBJ1-4; 10 bases line up with TRBD1. CDR1 is MNHEY and CDR2 is SVGAGI in the germline V gene. The CDR3 spans 14 residues. The V and J ends lost 4 bases and 8 bases, in that order; junction bases with no gene match: 4. CDR3 loop: CASSWTGGYEKLFF. CDR3 sequence (DNA): TGTGCCAGCAGTTGGACAGGGGGTTACGAAAAACTGTTTTTT.

This clone showed up just once. J is TRBJ2-7 and V is TRBV28; D ambiguous. The CDR3 is 12 amino acids. Germline CDR1 MDHEN, CDR2 SYDVKM. Trimming left V 6 bases short and J 6 bases short, with 12 bases between. The CDR3, as DNA: TGTGCCAGCAGCCCGTCCCTTCCCGAGCAGTACTTC. Protein: CASSPSLPEQYF.

This sequence joins TRBV13 and TRBJ1-2; 10 nucleotides line up with TRBD1. J lost 7 bases, V lost 5 bases, and 4 bases had no gene match. The CDR3 extends over 13 amino acids. Germline V lookup: CDR1 PRHDT, CDR2 FYEKMQ (reference sequence). This CDR3 reads CASSQGTGAGYTF. The CDR3 DNA reads TGTGCCAGCAGCCAAGGGACAGGGGCTGGCTACACCTTC.

V gene TRBV11-1 combines with J gene TRBJ2-1; 9 bases line up with TRBD1. The CDR3 covers 14 residues. The J segment lost 3 bases and the V segment lost 9 bases, leaving 6 bases of the junction unmatched. The germline gives CDR1 SGHAT, CDR2 FQDESV (reference sequence). In DNA form, the CDR3 reads TGTGCCAGTTCCGCGGACAGGGGCTACAATGAGCAGTTCTTC. Its protein is CASSADRGYNEQFF.

The J gene is TRBJ1-4, the V gene TRBV6-5; a weak D match, TRBD1 (6 bases). CDR1 is MNHEY, CDR2 SVGAGI, per germline. This CDR3 has 15 residues. Trimming took off 5 bases at V and 3 bases at J, with 13 bases between the two ends. The CDR3 DNA follows: TGTGCCAGCAGTCCTCAGGGGTCGGCTAATGAAAAACTGTTTTTT. This sequence encodes CASSPQGSANEKLFF.

This chain connects TRBV7-8 to TRBJ1-2; TRBD1 is a possible D gene (5 bases). Trimming removed 5 bases at V and 0 bases at J, with 31 bases between. This CDR3 contains 21 residues. The germline CDR1 and CDR2 sequences are SGHVS and FQNEAQ. The CDR3 sequence: CASSPTLSPGTYLLANYGYTF. DNA of the CDR3: TGTGCCAGCAGCCCGACATTATCCCCCGGGACTTACCTCCTCGCTAACTATGGCTACACCTTC.

This clone was detected only once. DNA of the CDR3: TGTGCCTGGGGGACTAGTCAAGAGACCCAGTACTTC. Protein: CAWGTSQETQYF. The chain couples TRBV30 to TRBJ2-5; 8 bases fit TRBD2. CDR3 length equals 12 residues. Germline V lookup: CDR1 GTSNPN, CDR2 SVGIG (reference sequence). After removal of 5 bases from V and 2 bases from J, the junction contained 1 base not matched to a gene.

V is TRBV28 and J is TRBJ2-5; 12 positions match TRBD2. V shed 3 bases, J shed 3 bases, and the junction held 8 bases outside the gene matches. From germline, CDR1 is MDHEN and CDR2 SYDVKM. The CDR3 runs to 17 residues. CDR3 DNA sequence: TGTGCCAGCAGTTTTTTACTAGCGGGAGGAGGGGAAGAGACCCAGTACTTC. It encodes CASSFLLAGGGEETQYF.

The chain employs TRBV9 and TRBJ2-1; D is uncertain. The CDR3 has 12 amino acids. Trimming took off 0 bases at V and 8 bases at J, with 6 bases between the two ends. Germline values: CDR1 SGDLS, CDR2 YYNGEE. The CDR3 loop is CASSVVDDEQFF. The CDR3 DNA sequence: TGTGCCAGCAGCGTAGTAGATGATGAGCAGTTCTTC.

The DNA of the CDR3 is TGTGCCAGCAGCTTCGGGGGACAGAGGTACGAGCAGTACTTC. Protein sequence: CASSFGGQRYEQYF. The chain employs TRBV7-9 and TRBJ2-7; TRBD1 is a possible D gene (7 bases). Trimming pared 3 bases from V and 4 bases from J, leaving 13 bases between. Germline CDR1 and CDR2: SEHNR and FQNEAQ (reference sequence). The CDR3 sequence is 14 residues long.

The V gene is TRBV10-3, the J gene TRBJ1-4; D gene ambiguous. Germline assignment: CDR1 ENHRY and CDR2 SYGVKD. This CDR3 region has 15 residues. Trimming stripped 0 bases from V and 3 bases from J, with 8 bases between. The CDR3 nucleotides are TGTGCCATCAGTGAGTCGAGTACCGCTAATGAAAAACTGTTTTTT. Translating it yields CAISESSTANEKLFF.

The chain uses TRBV6-5 and TRBJ1-2, with TRBD1 identical over 8 bases. Germline V gives CDR1 MNHEY, CDR2 SVGAGI. The CDR3 covers 16 residues. V lost 2 bases and J lost 5; bases outside the gene matches: 10. CDR3 in DNA: TGTGCCAGCAGTTACCAGACACAGGGGGGTTCTTATGGCTACACCTTC. It encodes CASSYQTQGGSYGYTF.

This clone was counted only a few times. The final CDR3 position lacks the conserved phenylalanine or tryptophan, pointing to a likely read error. The chain combines TRBV30 with TRBJ1-1, with TRBD1 as a possible D gene (6 bases). The germline V and J ends were trimmed by 8 bases and 6 bases, with 19 bases remaining between them. The CDR3 spans 13 residues. Per germline, CDR1 GTSNPN and CDR2 SVGIG (reference sequence). CDR3 nucleotide sequence: TGTGCCGGGACACTCTTACTCAACGCTGAAGCTTTCGTT. Protein: CAGTLLLNAEAFV.

J is TRBJ2-3 and V is TRBV5-8; the D gene is possibly TRBD2 (6 bases). CDR1 and CDR2 (germline): SGHTS, YDEGEE. V lost 1 base, J lost 0 bases, and 9 bases lay in between. The CDR3 has 15 residues. CDR3 loop: CASSLWGTSTDTQYF. CDR3 DNA: TGTGCCAGCAGCTTGTGGGGGACTAGCACAGATACGCAGTATTTT.

By proportion, this clone is large. This chain links TRBV6-4 with TRBJ2-1; TRBD2 matches at 7 bases. The CDR3 covers 12 residues. With V trimmed by 3 bases and J by 7 bases, 0 bases remained unmatched. From germline, CDR1 is MRHNA and CDR2 SNTAGT. The CDR3, as DNA: TGTGCCAGCAGTGAGCGGGAGAATGAGCAGTTCTTC. It yields the protein CASSERENEQFF.

The chain combines TRBV2 with TRBJ2-5; D is undetermined. Germline V gives CDR1 SNHLY, CDR2 FYNNEI. Trimming cost V 4 bases and J 0 bases, with 9 bases left between them. The CDR3 is 14 residues long. The CDR3 region is CASSAPEYQETQYF. The CDR3 coding sequence is TGTGCCAGCAGTGCGCCCGAGTACCAAGAGACCCAGTACTTC.